This section outlines one T cell receptor beta chain sequence together with its context. The sample originates from a study of technical replicates of blood from four donors. TCRdb's copy holds only in-frame clones and misses some; the assay was immunoSEQ multiplex PCR. The table lists fewer than 90,000 clones, around 93% of them singletons. This CDR3 has 13 residues. Germline-derived CDR1 and CDR2 are MNHEY and SVGAGI. The V segment lost 10 bases and the J segment 3 bases; nucleotides outside the gene matches: 5. Sequenced: T cells isolated from PBMCs. The clonotype was recovered from a human donor in good health. The genes are TRBV6-5 and TRBJ2-2; 7 nucleotides line up with TRBD1. CDR3 residues: CATATGDTGELFF. CDR3 DNA sequence: TGTGCCACGGCAACAGGGGACACCGGGGAGCTGTTTTTT.